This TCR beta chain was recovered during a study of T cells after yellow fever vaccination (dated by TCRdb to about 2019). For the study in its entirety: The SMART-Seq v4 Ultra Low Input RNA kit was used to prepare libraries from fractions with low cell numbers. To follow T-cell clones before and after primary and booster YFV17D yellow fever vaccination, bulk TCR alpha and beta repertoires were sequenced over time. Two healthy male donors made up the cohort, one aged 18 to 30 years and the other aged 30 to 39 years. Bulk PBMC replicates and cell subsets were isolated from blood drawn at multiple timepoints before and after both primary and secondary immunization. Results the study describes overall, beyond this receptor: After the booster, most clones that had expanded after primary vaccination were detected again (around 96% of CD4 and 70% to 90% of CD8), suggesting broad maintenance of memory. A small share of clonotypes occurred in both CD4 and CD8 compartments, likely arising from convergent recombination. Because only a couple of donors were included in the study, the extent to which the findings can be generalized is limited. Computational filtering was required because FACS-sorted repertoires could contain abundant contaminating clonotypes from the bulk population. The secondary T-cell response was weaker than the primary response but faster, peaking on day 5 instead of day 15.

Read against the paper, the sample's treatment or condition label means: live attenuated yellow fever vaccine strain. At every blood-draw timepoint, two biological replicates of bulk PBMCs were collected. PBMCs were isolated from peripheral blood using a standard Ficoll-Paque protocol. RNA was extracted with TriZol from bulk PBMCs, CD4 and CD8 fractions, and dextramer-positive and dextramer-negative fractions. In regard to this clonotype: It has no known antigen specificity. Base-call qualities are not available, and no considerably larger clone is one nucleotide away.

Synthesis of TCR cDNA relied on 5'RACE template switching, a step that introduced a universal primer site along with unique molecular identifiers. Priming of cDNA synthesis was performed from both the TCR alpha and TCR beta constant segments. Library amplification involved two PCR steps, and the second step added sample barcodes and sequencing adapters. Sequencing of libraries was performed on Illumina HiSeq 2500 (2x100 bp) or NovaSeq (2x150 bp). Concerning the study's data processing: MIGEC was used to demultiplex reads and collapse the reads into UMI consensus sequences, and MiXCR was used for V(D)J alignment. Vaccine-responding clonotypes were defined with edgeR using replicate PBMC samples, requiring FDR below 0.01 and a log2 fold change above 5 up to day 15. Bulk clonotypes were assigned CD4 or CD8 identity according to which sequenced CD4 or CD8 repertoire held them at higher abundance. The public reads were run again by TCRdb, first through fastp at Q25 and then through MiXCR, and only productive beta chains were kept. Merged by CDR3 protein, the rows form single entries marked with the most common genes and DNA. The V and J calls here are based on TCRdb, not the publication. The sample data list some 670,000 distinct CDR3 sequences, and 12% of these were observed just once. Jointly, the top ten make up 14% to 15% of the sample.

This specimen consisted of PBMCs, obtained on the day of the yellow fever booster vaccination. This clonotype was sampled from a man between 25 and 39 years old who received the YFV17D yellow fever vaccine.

DNA sequence: TGCAGTGCTAGAGATGGGGGAGCATTGAACACTGAAGCTTTCTTT. Its translation is CSARDGGALNTEAFF. Here the chain combines TRBV20-1 and TRBJ1-1, with TRBD1 tentatively as D gene (5 bases match). The CDR3 numbers 15 residues from cysteine through phenylalanine. The sequence is cut down to CDR3 DNA, 45 bases in frame from base 1. Cut back by 0 bases and 0 bases, the V and J ends lie 11 bases apart. As encoded in the germline V gene (reference sequence), CDR1 is DFQATT while CDR2 is SNEGSKA.